Listed here are 21 T cell receptor beta chains from one sample, sequenced in a study of regulatory T cells in long-lasting Graves disease. Time point meaning: newly diagnosed GD, antithyroid drugs for less than 3 months. Extracted PBMC RNA gave rise to the TCR library. Sequencing libraries for TCR beta were prepared with iRepertoire HTBI primers and Arm-PCR of CDR3 regions. One entry per CDR3 protein results from TCRdb running MiXCR on the multiplex PCR reads. Among approximately 560,000 distinct CDR3 sequences, 15% to 20% were seen once, and the ten largest hold approximately 12%. In addition, the sample was reused for a study of T cells in Graves' hyperthyroidism and ophthalmopathy.

Material: peripheral blood mononuclear cells (PBMCs), obtained at new diagnosis, from a patient treated with antithyroid drugs. These receptor sequences come from a man younger than 30 with Graves disease.

This clonotype showed up just a few times. The chain uses TRBV4-1 and TRBJ2-3; D remains ambiguous. Deletions cut 1 base from V and 1 base from J, with 9 bases between. The CDR3 contains 15 residues. Germline V lookup: CDR1 MGHRA, CDR2 YSYEKL. The CDR3 sequence is CASSQVLRGTDTQYF. DNA of the CDR3: TGCGCCAGCAGCCAAGTACTACGGGGCACAGATACGCAGTATTTT.

This clonotype occurred many times. This chain connects TRBV30 to TRBJ1-1; D unclear. V gave up 4 bases and J gave up 0 bases, with 9 bases separating them. Germline CDR1 is GTSNPN and CDR2 is SVGIG (reference sequence). The CDR3 totals 13 residues. CDR3 in DNA: TGTGCCTGGACCAAGTCGATGAACACTGAAGCTTTCTTT. Amino acids: CAWTKSMNTEAFF.

This clonotype was counted a few times. Compared with germline, one end of the junction differs, possibly owing to a read error. The gene calls are TRBV11-2 and TRBJ2-7; D remains ambiguous. The CDR3 is 15 amino acids. From germline, CDR1 is SGHAT and CDR2 FQNNGV. The CDR3 nucleotides read TGTACCAGCAGCTTAGTCCTCACCTCCTCCTACGAGCAGTACTTC. Its protein is CTSSLVLTSSYEQYF. Full variable domain (outside the CDR3, taken from reference TRBV11-2 and TRBJ2-7): EAGVAQSPRYKIIEKRQSVAFWCNPISGHATLYWYQQILGQGPKLLIQFQNNGVVDDSQLPKDRFSAERLKGVDSTLKIQPAKLEDSAVYLCTSSLVLTSSYEQYFGPGTRLTVT.

This clonotype was detected ten times or more. The chain recombines TRBV20-1 with TRBJ2-5; 9 bases are a match to TRBD2. The trim removed 1 base at V and 4 bases at J, leaving 13 bases unmatched. CDR3 size: 17 residues. Germline CDR1 and CDR2: DFQATT and SNEGSKA (reference sequence). This chain's CDR3 is CSARGFGGLALSETQYF. In DNA, the CDR3 is TGCAGTGCTAGAGGTTTTGGGGGACTAGCATTGTCAGAGACCCAGTACTTC.

This clonotype was observed a handful of times. This chain uses TRBV20-1 with TRBJ1-2, with unresolved D. V gave up 5 bases and J gave up 5 bases, with 18 bases separating them. CDR1 is DFQATT, CDR2 SNEGSKA, per germline (reference sequence). The length of the CDR3 is 14 residues. The CDR3 sequence is CSAGEMTGSYGYTF. CDR3 bases: TGCAGTGCTGGCGAAATGACGGGAAGTTATGGCTACACCTTC.

At least ten counts were recorded for this clonotype. This sequence joins TRBV20-1 and TRBJ2-7; 10 nucleotides line up with TRBD1. The CDR3 length is 15 residues. CDR1 DFQATT and CDR2 SNEGSKA come from the germline V gene (reference sequence). V gave up 0 bases and J gave up 7 bases; unmatched junction bases: 9. The DNA for the CDR3 is TGCAGTGCTAGAGATCCAAGACAGGGGGCGGCTGAGCAGTACTTC. Encoded protein: CSARDPRQGAAEQYF.

Many counts were recorded for this clonotype. CDR3 in DNA: TGTGCCAGCGAACTCTTCGGAGGGAGTGAAGCTTTCTTT. It is translated as CASELFGGSEAFF. The chain links TRBV12-3 or TRBV12-4 to TRBJ1-1; D gene unclear. Trimming left V 8 bases short and J 7 bases short, with 17 bases between. This CDR3 comprises 13 residues.

The CDR3 spells CASSLGAAGGLQETQYF. CDR3 nucleotides: TGTGCCAGCAGCTTAGGGGCGGCGGGAGGACTTCAAGAGACCCAGTACTTC. The chain combines TRBV7-6 with TRBJ2-5; TRBD2 matches at 8 bases. CDR3 size: 17 residues. Germline loops: CDR1 SGHVS, CDR2 FNYEAQ. V lost 1 base, J lost 2 bases, and 9 bases stayed unmatched.

This chain connects TRBV9 to TRBJ2-7; TRBD1 might be the D (5 bases). CDR3 size: 13 residues. Germline V gene lookup returns CDR1 SGDLS and CDR2 YYNGEE. The V end lost 0 bases, the J end lost 6 bases, and 10 bases lay between the germline ends. CDR3 region: CASSVAQATEQYF. The CDR3 nucleotides are TGTGCCAGCAGCGTAGCACAGGCCACCGAGCAGTACTTC.

Notes on this clonotype: Just one base apart from a much larger clone, this may be a read error. The chain has TRBV10-3 and TRBJ2-7, with 7 bases that match TRBD2. The J segment lost 3 bases and the V segment lost 5 bases, leaving 7 bases of the junction unmatched. Germline CDR1 and CDR2: ENHRY and SYGVKD. The CDR3 contains 14 residues. The CDR3 region has the DNA TGTGCCATCAGTTTCGGCCTAGCGGACTACGAGCAGTACTTC. As protein: CAISFGLADYEQYF.

This clonotype was recorded a few times. The chain recombines TRBV7-3 with TRBJ2-1, with 7 bases aligning to TRBD2. The ends lost 5 bases at V and 7 bases at J; junction bases unmatched: 14. The CDR3 has 16 residues. Germline CDR1 and CDR2: SGHTA and FQGTGA. The DNA for the CDR3 is TGTGCCAGCAGCCCGCGGGGCGGGAGAGTAGGGAATGAGCAGTTCTTC. Translating it yields CASSPRGGRVGNEQFF.

V gene TRBV30 combines with J gene TRBJ1-5; D ambiguous. Trimming stripped 1 base from V and 3 bases from J, with 10 bases between. Germline assignment: CDR1 GTSNPN and CDR2 SVGIG (reference sequence). This CDR3 has 14 amino acids. CDR3 sequence: CAWSGVFSNQPQHF. Here the CDR3 DNA reads TGTGCCTGGAGTGGCGTCTTCTCCAATCAGCCCCAGCATTTT.

Note on this clonotype: Here the CDR3 omits its conserved ending phenylalanine or tryptophan, so a read error is the likely source. V usage is TRBV18 and J usage is TRBJ2-5; tentative D call: TRBD1 (5 bases). The V end lost 6 bases, the J end lost 5 bases, and 13 bases lay between the germline ends. The length of the CDR3 is 13 residues. The germline gives CDR1 KGHSH, CDR2 LQKENI. CDR3 sequence: CASSRQGEETQYS. Here the CDR3 DNA reads TGTGCCAGCTCCCGGCAGGGTGAGGAGACCCAGTACTCC.

This clonotype turned up a few times. The chain recombines TRBV5-1 with TRBJ2-6; D possibly corresponds to TRBD2 (6 bases). Germline V gene lookup returns CDR1 SGHRS and CDR2 YFSETQ. This CDR3 has 17 amino acids. V lost 4 bases and J 2 bases, leaving 16 bases between the germline ends. CDR3 nucleotides: TGCGCCAGCAGCACCACAGTGACGGGGGCTGGGGCCAACGTCCTGACTTTC. As protein: CASSTTVTGAGANVLTF.

This clonotype has just a few counts. A read error may account for a junction end that differs from germline. V and J are TRBV7-9 and TRBJ2-1; D gene unclear. The germline gives CDR1 SEHNR, CDR2 FQNEAQ (reference sequence). CDR3 size: 11 residues. The CDR3 region is CASSPFIETIF. CDR3 DNA: TGTGCCAGCAGCCCTTTTATTGAAACGATCTTC.

This clonotype was counted ten times or more. The V gene is TRBV3-1, the J gene TRBJ2-7; TRBD2 matches at 7 bases. The V segment lost 6 bases and the J segment 6 bases; nucleotides outside the gene matches: 8. The CDR3 has 13 amino acids. CDR1 is LGHDT and CDR2 is YNNKEL in the germline V gene (reference sequence). CDR3 sequence reads: CASSRDYLLEQYF. The CDR3 DNA reads TGTGCCAGCAGTCGGGACTACCTCCTCGAGCAGTACTTC.

The chain has TRBV24-1 and TRBJ1-5; 9 nucleotides align to TRBD1. CDR3 length: 18 amino acids. CDR1 KGHDR and CDR2 SFDVKD come from the germline V gene. Trimming removed 4 bases from V and 0 bases from J; junction bases left unmatched: 9. The CDR3 is CATSELGTGPASNQPQHF. As DNA, the CDR3 is TGTGCCACCAGTGAACTCGGGACAGGGCCCGCTAGCAATCAGCCCCAGCATTTT.

V and J are TRBV7-9 and TRBJ2-2; tentatively, D is TRBD2 (5 bases). Germline CDR1 SEHNR, CDR2 FQNEAQ (reference sequence). V was pared by 4 bases and J by 0 bases, with 15 bases between. This CDR3 is 17 amino acids long. CDR3 loop: CASSSPRGGTNTGELFF. For the CDR3, the DNA is TGTGCCAGCAGCTCCCCCCGGGGTGGGACGAACACCGGGGAGCTGTTTTTT.

This clonotype was recorded at least ten times. The chain links TRBV28 to TRBJ2-3; 8 bases line up with TRBD1. Per germline, CDR1 MDHEN and CDR2 SYDVKM. The junction had 7 bases not matched to a gene; V was cut back by 6 bases and J by 5 bases. This CDR3 contains 14 residues. In DNA, the CDR3 is TGTGCCAGCAGCCTGACAGGGGCGGGAGATACGCAGTATTTT. As protein: CASSLTGAGDTQYF.

This clonotype was seen ten or more times. The germline gene is not matched at one end of the junction; a read error may be the cause. V usage is TRBV7-9 and J usage is TRBJ2-1, with D hard to call. The germline CDR1 and CDR2 sequences are SEHNR and FQNEAQ (reference sequence). The CDR3 totals 13 residues. Here the CDR3 DNA reads TGTGCCAGCAGCTTAGCCTCCCACAATGAGCAGTTCTTC. Its protein product is CASSLASHNEQFF.

This clonotype was recorded a few times. V usage is TRBV20-1 and J usage is TRBJ1-6; D might be TRBD1 (6 bases). Germline CDR1 is DFQATT and CDR2 is SNEGSKA (reference sequence). The CDR3 runs to 15 residues. V was cut by 6 bases and J by 6 bases, with 18 bases left in between. CDR3 loop: CSANSAGGSNSPLHF. The CDR3 DNA follows: TGCAGTGCCAACTCGGCGGGGGGCAGTAATTCACCCCTCCACTTT.